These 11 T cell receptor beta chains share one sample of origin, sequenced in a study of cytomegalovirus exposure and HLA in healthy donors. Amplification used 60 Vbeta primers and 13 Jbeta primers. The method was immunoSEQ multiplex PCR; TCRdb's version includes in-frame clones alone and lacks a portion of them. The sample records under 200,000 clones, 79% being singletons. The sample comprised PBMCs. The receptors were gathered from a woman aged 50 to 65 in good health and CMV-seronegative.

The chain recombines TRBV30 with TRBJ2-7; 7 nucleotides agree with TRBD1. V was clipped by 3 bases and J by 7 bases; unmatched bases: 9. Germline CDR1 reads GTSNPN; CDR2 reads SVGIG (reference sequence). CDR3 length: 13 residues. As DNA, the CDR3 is TGTGCCTGGAGAACAGGGGTCACGGGTGAGCAGTACTTC. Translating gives CAWRTGVTGEQYF.

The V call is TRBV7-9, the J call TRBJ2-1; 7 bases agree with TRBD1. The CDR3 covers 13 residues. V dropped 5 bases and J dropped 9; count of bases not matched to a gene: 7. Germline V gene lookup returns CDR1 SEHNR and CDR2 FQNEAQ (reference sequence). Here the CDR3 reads CASSTRDSREQFF. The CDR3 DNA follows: TGTGCCAGCAGCACCCGGGACAGCCGTGAGCAGTTCTTC.

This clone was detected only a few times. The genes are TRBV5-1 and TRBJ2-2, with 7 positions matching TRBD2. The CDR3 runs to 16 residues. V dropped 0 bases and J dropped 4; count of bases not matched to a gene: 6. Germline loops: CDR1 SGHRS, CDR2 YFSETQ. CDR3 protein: CASSLAGAGSTGELFF. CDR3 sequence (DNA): TGCGCCAGCAGCTTGGCCGGAGCGGGAAGCACCGGGGAGCTGTTTTTT.

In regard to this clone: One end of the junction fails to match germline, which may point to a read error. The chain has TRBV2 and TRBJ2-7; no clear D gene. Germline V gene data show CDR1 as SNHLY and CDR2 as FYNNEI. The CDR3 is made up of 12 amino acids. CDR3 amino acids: CASSPPSSEQYF. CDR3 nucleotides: TGTGCCAGCAGTCCCCCGTCCTCCGAGCAGTACTTC.

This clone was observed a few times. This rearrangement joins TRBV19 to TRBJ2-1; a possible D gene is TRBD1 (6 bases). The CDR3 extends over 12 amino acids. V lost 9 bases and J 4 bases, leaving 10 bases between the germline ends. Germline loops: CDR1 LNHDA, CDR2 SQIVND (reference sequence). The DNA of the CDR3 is TGTGCCAGCCGGACAGCATACAATGAGCAGTTCTTC. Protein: CASRTAYNEQFF.

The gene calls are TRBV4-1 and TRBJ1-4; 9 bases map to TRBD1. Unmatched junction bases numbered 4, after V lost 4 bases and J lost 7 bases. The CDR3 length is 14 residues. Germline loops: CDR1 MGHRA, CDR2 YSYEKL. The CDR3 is CASSPGQGFEKLFF. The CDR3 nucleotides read TGCGCCAGCAGCCCGGGACAGGGTTTTGAAAAACTGTTTTTT.

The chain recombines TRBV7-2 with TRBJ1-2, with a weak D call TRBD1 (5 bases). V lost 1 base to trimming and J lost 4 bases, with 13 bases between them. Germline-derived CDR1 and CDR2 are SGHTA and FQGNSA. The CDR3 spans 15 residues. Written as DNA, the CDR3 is TGTGCCAGCAGCTTAGACGTGGGTAGGGGCTATGGCTACACCTTC. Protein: CASSLDVGRGYGYTF.

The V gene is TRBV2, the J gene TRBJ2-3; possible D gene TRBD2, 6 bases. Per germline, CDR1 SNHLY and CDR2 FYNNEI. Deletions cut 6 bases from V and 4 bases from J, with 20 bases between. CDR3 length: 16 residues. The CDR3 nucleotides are TGTGCCAGCAGCGTAACAGTGGGGGGAGCGTCAGATACGCAGTATTTT. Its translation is CASSVTVGGASDTQYF.

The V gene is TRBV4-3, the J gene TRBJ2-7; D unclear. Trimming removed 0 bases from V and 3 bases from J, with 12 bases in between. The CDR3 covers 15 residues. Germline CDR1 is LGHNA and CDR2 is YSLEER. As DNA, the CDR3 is TGCGCCAGCAGCCAAGAAAGTCGAGAGGTCTACGAGCAGTACTTC. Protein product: CASSQESREVYEQYF.

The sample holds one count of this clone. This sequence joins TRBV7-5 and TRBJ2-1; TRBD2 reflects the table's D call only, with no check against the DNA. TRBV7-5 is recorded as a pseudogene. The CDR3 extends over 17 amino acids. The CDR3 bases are TGTGCCAGAAGCCTAAATTCAGGGGGACTAGCGGGAACAGAGCAGTTCTTC. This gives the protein CARSLNSGGLAGTEQFF.

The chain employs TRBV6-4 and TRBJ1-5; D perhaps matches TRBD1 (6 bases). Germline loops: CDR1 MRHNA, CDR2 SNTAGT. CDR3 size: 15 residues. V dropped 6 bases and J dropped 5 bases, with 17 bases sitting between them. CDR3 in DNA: TGTGCCAGCAGCCCCAAGTCGGGGGGCGATCAGCCCCAGCATTTT. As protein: CASSPKSGGDQPQHF.